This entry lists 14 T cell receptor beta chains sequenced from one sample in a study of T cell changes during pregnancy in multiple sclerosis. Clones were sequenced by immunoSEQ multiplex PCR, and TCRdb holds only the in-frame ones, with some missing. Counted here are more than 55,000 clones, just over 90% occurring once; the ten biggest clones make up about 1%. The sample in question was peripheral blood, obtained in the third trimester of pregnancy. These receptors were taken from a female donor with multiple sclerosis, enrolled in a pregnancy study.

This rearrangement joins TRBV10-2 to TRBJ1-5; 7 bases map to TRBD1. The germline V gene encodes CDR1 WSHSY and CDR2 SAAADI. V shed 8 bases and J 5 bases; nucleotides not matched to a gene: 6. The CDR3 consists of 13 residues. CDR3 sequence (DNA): TGCGCCAGCGCGGACAGGAGAGATCAGCCCCAGCATTTT. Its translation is CASADRRDQPQHF.

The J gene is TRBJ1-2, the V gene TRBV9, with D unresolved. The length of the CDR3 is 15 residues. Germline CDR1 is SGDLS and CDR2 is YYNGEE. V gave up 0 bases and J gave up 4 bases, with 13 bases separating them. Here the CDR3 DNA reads TGTGCCAGCAGCGTAGCCGGGGTAGCAACCTATGGCTACACCTTC. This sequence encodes CASSVAGVATYGYTF.

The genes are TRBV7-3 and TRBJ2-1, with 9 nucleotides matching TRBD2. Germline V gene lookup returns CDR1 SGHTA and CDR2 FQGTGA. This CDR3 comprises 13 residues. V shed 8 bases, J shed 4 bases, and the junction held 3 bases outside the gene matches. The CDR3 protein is CASGTSGYNEQFF. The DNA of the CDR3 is TGTGCCAGCGGCACTAGCGGGTACAATGAGCAGTTCTTC.

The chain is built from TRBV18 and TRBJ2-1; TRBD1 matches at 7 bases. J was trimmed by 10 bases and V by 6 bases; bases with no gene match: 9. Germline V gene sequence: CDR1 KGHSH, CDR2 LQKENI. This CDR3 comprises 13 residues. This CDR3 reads CASSPQGDTEQFF. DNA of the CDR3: TGTGCCAGCTCTCCTCAGGGGGATACCGAGCAGTTCTTC.

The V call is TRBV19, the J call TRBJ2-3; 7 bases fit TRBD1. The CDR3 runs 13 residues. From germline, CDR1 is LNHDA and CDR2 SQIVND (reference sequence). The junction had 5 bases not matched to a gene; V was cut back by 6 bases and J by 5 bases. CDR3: CASSDRAGDTQYF. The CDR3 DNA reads TGTGCCAGTAGCGACAGGGCTGGAGATACGCAGTATTTT. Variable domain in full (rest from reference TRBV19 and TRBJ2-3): DGGITQSPKYLFRKEGQNVTLSCEQNLNHDAMYWYRQDPGQGLRLIYYSQIVNDFQKGDIAEGYSVSREKKESFPLTVTSAQKNPTAFYLCASSDRAGDTQYFGPGTRLTVL.

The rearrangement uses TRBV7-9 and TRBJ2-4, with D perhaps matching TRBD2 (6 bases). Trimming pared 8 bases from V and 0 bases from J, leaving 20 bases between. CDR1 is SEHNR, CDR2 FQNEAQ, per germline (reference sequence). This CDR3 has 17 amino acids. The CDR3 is CASGPYREELAKNIQYF. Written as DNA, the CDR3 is TGTGCCAGCGGGCCTTATAGGGAGGAACTAGCCAAAAACATTCAGTACTTC. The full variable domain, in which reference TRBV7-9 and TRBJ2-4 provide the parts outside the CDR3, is DTGVSQNPRHKITKRGQNVTFRCDPISEHNRLYWYRQTLGQGPEFLTYFQNEAQLEKSRLLSDRFSAERPKGSFSTLEIQRTEQGDSAMYLCASGPYREELAKNIQYFGAGTRLSVL.

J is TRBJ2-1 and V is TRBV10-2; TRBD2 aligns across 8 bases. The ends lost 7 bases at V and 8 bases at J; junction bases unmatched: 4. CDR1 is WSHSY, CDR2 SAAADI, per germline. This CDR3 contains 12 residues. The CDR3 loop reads CASKASGYEQFF. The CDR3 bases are TGCGCCAGCAAAGCTAGCGGGTATGAGCAGTTCTTC.

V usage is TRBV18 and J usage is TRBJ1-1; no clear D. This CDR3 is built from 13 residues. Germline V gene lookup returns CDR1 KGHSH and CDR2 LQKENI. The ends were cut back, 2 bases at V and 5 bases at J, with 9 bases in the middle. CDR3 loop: CASSPLRETEAFF. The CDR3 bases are TGTGCCAGCTCACCATTAAGAGAGACTGAAGCTTTCTTT.

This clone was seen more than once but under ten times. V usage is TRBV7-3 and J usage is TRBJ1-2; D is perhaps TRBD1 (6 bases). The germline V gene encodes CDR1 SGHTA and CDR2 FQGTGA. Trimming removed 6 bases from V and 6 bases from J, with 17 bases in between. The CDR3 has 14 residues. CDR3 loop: CASSPRGGPDGYTF. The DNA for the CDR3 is TGTGCCAGCAGTCCGAGGGGGGGTCCAGATGGCTACACCTTC.

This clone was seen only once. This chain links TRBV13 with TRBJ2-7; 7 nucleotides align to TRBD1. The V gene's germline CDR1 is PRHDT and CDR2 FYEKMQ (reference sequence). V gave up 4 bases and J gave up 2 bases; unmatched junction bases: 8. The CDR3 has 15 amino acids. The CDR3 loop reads CASSSKDRIAYEQYF. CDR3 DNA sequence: TGTGCCAGCAGCTCGAAGGACAGGATTGCCTACGAGCAGTACTTC.

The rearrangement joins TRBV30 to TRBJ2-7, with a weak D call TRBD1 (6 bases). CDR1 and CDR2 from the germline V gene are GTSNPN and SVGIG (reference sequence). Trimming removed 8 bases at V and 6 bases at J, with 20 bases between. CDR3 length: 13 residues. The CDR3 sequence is CAGGSGAAREQYF. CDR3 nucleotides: TGTGCCGGGGGCTCAGGGGCGGCGCGCGAGCAGTACTTC.

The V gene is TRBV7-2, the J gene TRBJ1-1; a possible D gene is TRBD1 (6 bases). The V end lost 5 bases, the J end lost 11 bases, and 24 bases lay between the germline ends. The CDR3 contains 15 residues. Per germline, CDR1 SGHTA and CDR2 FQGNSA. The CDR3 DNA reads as TGTGCCAGCAGCCTACACAGGGTGGGCCAACTGGGGGCTTTCTTT. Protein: CASSLHRVGQLGAFF. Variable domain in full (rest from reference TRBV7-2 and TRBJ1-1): GAGVSQSPSNKVTEKGKDVELRCDPISGHTALYWYRQSLGQGLEFLIYFQGNSAPDKSGLPSDRFSAERTGGSVSTLTIQRTQQEDSAVYLCASSLHRVGQLGAFFGQGTRLTVV.

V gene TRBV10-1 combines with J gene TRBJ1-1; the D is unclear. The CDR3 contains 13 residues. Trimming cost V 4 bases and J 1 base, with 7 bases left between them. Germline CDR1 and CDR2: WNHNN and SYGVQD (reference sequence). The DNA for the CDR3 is TGCGCCAGCAGTGCGGAGTGGAACACTGAAGCTTTCTTT. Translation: CASSAEWNTEAFF.

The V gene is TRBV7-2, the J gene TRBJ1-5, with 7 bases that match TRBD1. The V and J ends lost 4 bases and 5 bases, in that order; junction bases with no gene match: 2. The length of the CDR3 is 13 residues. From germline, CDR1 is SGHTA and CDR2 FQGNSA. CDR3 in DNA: TGTGCCAGCAGCTCTACAGGGGATCAGCCCCAGCATTTT. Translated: CASSSTGDQPQHF.